This record covers a single TCR beta chain. Original processing methods: From reference gene primer amplification, estimates of nucleated cell counts were derived. Sequenced by immunoSEQ multiplex PCR; TCRdb stores in-frame clones only, minus some. V, J and clone size are taken as reported in that table, and D and trimming were inferred from the DNA itself. The sample records about 88,000 clones, roughly 90% being singletons. Germline CDR1 LNHNV, CDR2 YYDKDF (reference sequence). This CDR3 is built from 16 residues. Trimming cost V 1 base and J 1 base, with 12 bases left between them. These data belong to a study of blood T cell repertoires in COVID-19. Study-wide context: There were acute and convalescent COVID-19 samples, and they came from the United States, Italy and Spain. Sources were T cells, B-cell-depleted T cells, or PBMCs; the material itself was cDNA or gDNA.

The V call is TRBV15, the J call TRBJ2-3, with D possibly TRBD1 on 6 matching bases. This receptor was identified in a man in his sixties with acute or convalescent COVID-19. The sequencing sample was made of peripheral blood. This chain's CDR3 is CATSRVGGAGTDTQYF. The CDR3 DNA sequence: TGTGCCACCAGCAGAGTAGGGGGAGCGGGCACAGATACGCAGTATTTT.